The 29 T cell receptor beta chains given below trace back to one sample, sequenced in a study of regulatory T cells in long-lasting Graves disease. Arm-PCR of CDR3 regions and iRepertoire HTBI primers were used to build TCR beta libraries. TCRdb re-derived calls from the multiplex PCR reads in MiXCR, one entry per CDR3 protein. The sample includes 350,000 to 450,000 distinct CDR3 sequences, 21% of them seen just once. Time point meaning: persistent/refractory GD, antithyroid drugs over 5 years with positive TRAb. The TCR library was prepared using RNA isolated from PBMCs. The source was peripheral blood mononuclear cells (PBMCs), collected when the disease was refractory, from a patient treated with antithyroid drugs. Receptors were obtained from a female donor with Graves disease.

This clonotype was recorded many times. The chain links TRBV10-3 to TRBJ2-5; D is tentatively TRBD1 or TRBD2 (5 bases each). The tail of the sequence fits TRBJ2-7 better, so the J call may be wrong. In germline, CDR1 is ENHRY, CDR2 SYGVKD. The CDR3 has 13 residues. The CDR3 bases are TGTGCCATCAGTGGGGGGACCTCCTACGAGCAGTACTTC. Translation: CAISGGTSYEQYF.

This chain links TRBV4-2 with TRBJ1-1, with 7 nucleotides matching TRBD1. The CDR3 is made up of 15 amino acids. V was pared by 4 bases and J by 2 bases, with 7 bases of the junction left unmatched. Germline CDR1 LGHNA, CDR2 YNFKEQ. The CDR3 DNA reads TGTGCCAGCAGCCGGGAAAACAGGGGCAACACTGAAGCTTTCTTT. This encodes CASSRENRGNTEAFF.

The J gene is TRBJ2-7, the V gene TRBV5-1; D perhaps matches TRBD2 (6 bases). V was pared by 4 bases and J by 0 bases, with 17 bases between. Germline loops: CDR1 SGHRS, CDR2 YFSETQ. This CDR3 spans 16 amino acids. The CDR3 DNA reads TGCGCCAGCAGCCAGGATCCAGCGGGCCGCTCCTACGAGCAGTACTTC. As protein: CASSQDPAGRSYEQYF.

Only a few counts were recorded for this clonotype. V usage is TRBV2 and J usage is TRBJ2-3; 8 positions match TRBD2. J lost 4 bases, V lost 6 bases, and 9 bases had no gene match. Germline V CDR1 and CDR2: SNHLY, FYNNEI. CDR3 length: 15 residues. CDR3 sequence (DNA): TGTGCCAGCAGCGGGTCAGCGGGAGTTCCAGATACGCAGTATTTT. Translated: CASSGSAGVPDTQYF.

The chain links TRBV15 to TRBJ1-2; TRBD1 is a possible D gene (5 bases). The CDR3 is 15 residues long. Trimming cost V 1 base and J 5 bases, with 14 bases left between them. Germline values: CDR1 LNHNV, CDR2 YYDKDF (reference sequence). The CDR3 is CATSRGLWQGYGYTF. The CDR3 DNA follows: TGTGCCACCAGCAGAGGGCTGTGGCAGGGTTATGGCTACACCTTC.

In this sample, this clonotype turned up a few times. The chain has TRBV20-1 and TRBJ2-7; 11 nucleotides agree with TRBD2. This CDR3 is 16 amino acids long. The ends lost 4 bases at V and 5 bases at J; junction bases unmatched: 13. The V gene's germline CDR1 is DFQATT and CDR2 SNEGSKA (reference sequence). The CDR3 nucleotides are TGCAGTGCTATCACTAGCGGGAGTTCTATTCGGCACGAGCAGTACTTC. Amino acid sequence: CSAITSGSSIRHEQYF.

This clonotype was recorded at least ten times. This chain connects TRBV28 to TRBJ1-5, with 7 bases that match TRBD1. Trimming took 6 bases from V and 4 from J; bases not matched to a gene: 9. The germline CDR1 and CDR2 sequences are MDHEN and SYDVKM. The CDR3 has 15 residues. The CDR3 is CASSTTGLGNQPQHF. DNA of the CDR3: TGTGCCAGCAGCACGACAGGGTTAGGGAATCAGCCCCAGCATTTT.

There are a few counts of this clonotype. Since a much larger clone is just one base distant, this may be a read error. V is TRBV28 and J is TRBJ1-6; a possible D gene is TRBD1 (5 bases). Germline CDR1 is MDHEN and CDR2 is SYDVKM. The CDR3 totals 13 residues. Trimming took 6 bases from V and 14 from J, leaving 17 bases between them. The CDR3 loop is CASSPGPFSSLHF. For the CDR3, the DNA is TGTGCCAGCAGCCCGGGACCTTTCTCATCCCTCCACTTT.

This clonotype was found many times. The chain couples TRBV19 to TRBJ2-7; TRBD2 agrees at 8 bases. V lost 5 bases to trimming and J lost 0 bases; unmatched junction nucleotides: 9. This CDR3 has 16 amino acids. Germline loops: CDR1 LNHDA, CDR2 SQIVND (reference sequence). The CDR3 region has the DNA TGTGCCAGTAGTCGGGGGGGGACCAGGAGCTCCTACGAGCAGTACTTC. Amino acid sequence: CASSRGGTRSSYEQYF.

This clonotype was recorded many times. The chain combines TRBV27 with TRBJ1-5; TRBD1 matches 8 bases. The CDR3 has 15 amino acids. From germline, CDR1 is MNHEY and CDR2 SMNVEV (reference sequence). V was clipped by 5 bases and J by 5 bases; unmatched bases: 8. CDR3 sequence (DNA): TGTGCCAGCAGTCCACAGGGGGAGGTACATCAGCCCCAGCATTTT. Its translation is CASSPQGEVHQPQHF.

This chain uses TRBV11-2 with TRBJ2-1, with TRBD2 matching over 15 bases. V was clipped by 5 bases and J by 10 bases; unmatched bases: 6. The CDR3 is 15 residues long. The V gene's germline CDR1 is SGHAT and CDR2 FQNNGV. The CDR3 loop reads CASSTGLAGGSEQFF. The CDR3 DNA reads TGTGCCAGCAGCACGGGACTAGCGGGAGGTTCCGAGCAGTTCTTC.

This clonotype was found many times. V is TRBV28 and J is TRBJ2-7; the D is unclear. Germline V CDR1 and CDR2: MDHEN, SYDVKM. The V gene lost 2 bases and the J gene lost 2 bases, with 13 bases spanning the gap. This CDR3 has 15 residues. The CDR3 region has the DNA TGTGCCAGCAGTTTAGACATCTTCTGGACCTACGAGCAGTACTTC. Amino acids: CASSLDIFWTYEQYF.

This chain links TRBV20-1 with TRBJ2-7, with 8 bases aligning to TRBD2. Germline V gene lookup returns CDR1 DFQATT and CDR2 SNEGSKA (reference sequence). The CDR3 sequence is 15 residues long. V dropped 8 bases and J dropped 6; count of bases not matched to a gene: 18. The CDR3 protein is CSRLTLTGGPVEQYF. The CDR3 region has the DNA TGCAGTCGCCTGACCCTGACGGGAGGGCCCGTCGAGCAGTACTTC.

The table lists this clonotype with many counts. The genes are TRBV12-3 or TRBV12-4 and TRBJ1-1; 8 bases line up with TRBD1. This CDR3 has 15 amino acids. V dropped 3 bases and J dropped 8; count of bases not matched to a gene: 11. CDR3 in amino acids: CASSLGLGQGAEAFF. In DNA form, the CDR3 reads TGTGCCAGCAGTTTGGGGCTCGGGCAGGGGGCAGAAGCTTTCTTT.

This clonotype was recorded a few times. The V gene is TRBV20-1, the J gene TRBJ2-5; unclear D gene. V gave up 3 bases and J gave up 4 bases, with 15 bases separating them. The length of the CDR3 is 14 residues. The V gene's germline CDR1 is DFQATT and CDR2 SNEGSKA (reference sequence). The CDR3 loop is CSASGPLVLETQYF. CDR3 nucleotides: TGCAGTGCTAGTGGACCGTTAGTCTTAGAGACCCAGTACTTC.

In this sample, this clonotype turned up a few times. The chain combines TRBV11-2 with TRBJ1-5; D not certain. The CDR3 is 15 residues long. Germline CDR1 SGHAT, CDR2 FQNNGV. V lost 5 bases to trimming and J lost 4 bases, with 15 bases between them. The CDR3 loop is CASSPDGNKNQPQHF. The CDR3 DNA is TGTGCCAGCAGCCCCGACGGGAACAAAAATCAGCCCCAGCATTTT.

V usage is TRBV20-1 and J usage is TRBJ2-7; D is uncertain. The CDR3 sequence is 14 residues long. The V end lost 2 bases, the J end lost 3 bases, and 14 bases lay between the germline ends. Germline V gene data show CDR1 as DFQATT and CDR2 as SNEGSKA (reference sequence). In DNA form, the CDR3 reads TGCAGTGCTAGAAAATTGGATGATCTCTACGAGCAGTACTTC. It encodes CSARKLDDLYEQYF.

The chain is built from TRBV9 and TRBJ2-1; D is perhaps TRBD2 (6 bases). Between the trimmed V and J ends, which lost 0 bases and 3 bases, there was a span of 7 bases. Germline V gene data show CDR1 as SGDLS and CDR2 as YYNGEE. This CDR3 is 14 amino acids long. CDR3 sequence (DNA): TGTGCCAGCAGCGTAGTTAGCGGCTACAATGAGCAGTTCTTC. Translated: CASSVVSGYNEQFF.

The chain couples TRBV7-9 to TRBJ2-7, with TRBD1 as a possible D gene (6 bases). The germline V gene encodes CDR1 SEHNR and CDR2 FQNEAQ (reference sequence). Trimming cost V 0 bases and J 4 bases, with 13 bases left between them. The CDR3 is 15 residues long. The CDR3 reads CASSLAGGLVYEQYF. DNA of the CDR3: TGTGCCAGCAGCTTAGCTGGGGGCCTTGTGTACGAGCAGTACTTC.

This clonotype was seen many times. V usage is TRBV15 and J usage is TRBJ2-7, with TRBD2 as a possible D gene (6 bases). V was cut by 1 base and J by 0 bases, with 13 bases left in between. The CDR3 covers 16 residues. The germline V gene has CDR1 LNHNV and CDR2 YYDKDF (reference sequence). The CDR3 bases are TGTGCCACCAGCAGAGGGGGGGAGGTTAGCTCCTACGAGCAGTACTTC. This gives the protein CATSRGGEVSSYEQYF.

This clonotype was counted a few times. In DNA, the CDR3 is TGTGCCAGCAGCCCAGAGCGGGAGGGCTATTACGAGCAGTACTTC. Translating it yields CASSPEREGYYEQYF. The chain links TRBV7-2 to TRBJ2-7, with 10 bases matching TRBD2. V dropped 5 bases and J dropped 4; count of bases not matched to a gene: 8. CDR3 size: 15 residues. Germline CDR1 and CDR2: SGHTA and FQGNSA.

This clonotype was counted a few times. The rearrangement joins TRBV18 to TRBJ2-7, with 8 bases identical to TRBD1. V shed 2 bases, J shed 1 base, and the junction held 4 bases outside the gene matches. The germline V gene has CDR1 KGHSH and CDR2 LQKENI. The CDR3 is made up of 15 amino acids. The DNA for the CDR3 is TGTGCCAGCTCACCAGGACAGGGCCTATCCTACGAGCAGTACTTC. The encoded protein is CASSPGQGLSYEQYF.

This clonotype has only a few counts. The chain links TRBV27 to TRBJ2-3; 12 nucleotides line up with TRBD2. Germline V gene lookup returns CDR1 MNHEY and CDR2 SMNVEV (reference sequence). With 6 bases clipped from V and 0 bases from J, the junction kept 7 bases outside the gene matches. The CDR3 sequence is 17 residues long. In DNA, the CDR3 is TGTGCCAGCAGAGGCCTTGGACTAGCGGGAAGCACAGATACGCAGTATTTT. Its protein product is CASRGLGLAGSTDTQYF.

This clonotype was picked up a small number of times. The V gene is TRBV19, the J gene TRBJ2-6; TRBD1 matches 8 bases. The J segment lost 1 base and the V segment lost 5 bases, leaving 4 bases of the junction unmatched. CDR3 size: 16 residues. Germline V CDR1 and CDR2: LNHDA, SQIVND (reference sequence). The CDR3 DNA reads TGTGCCAGTAGTGCCCGACAGGGGTCTGGGGCCAACGTCCTGACTTTC. Residues: CASSARQGSGANVLTF.

This clonotype was seen at least ten times. The chain recombines TRBV29-1 with TRBJ1-3; D uncertain. V was clipped by 4 bases and J by 3 bases, with 4 bases between them. The CDR3 covers 11 residues. Per germline, CDR1 SQVTM and CDR2 ANQGSEA. The CDR3 DNA sequence: TGCAGCGTTGCATTTGGAAACACCATATATTTT. Protein: CSVAFGNTIYF.

Turning to this clonotype: This could be a read error, since a much larger clone is one nucleotide away. The rearrangement links TRBV6-1 to TRBJ1-1; D gene unclear. CDR1 and CDR2 (germline): MNHNS, SASEGT. The CDR3 totals 12 residues. V was pared by 7 bases and J by 4 bases, with 10 bases between. Here the CDR3 DNA reads TGTGCCAGCACTCCAGAGAGCACTGAAGCTTTCTTT. Amino acid sequence: CASTPESTEAFF.

The rearrangement joins TRBV5-1 to TRBJ2-3, with 7 positions matching TRBD1. Germline CDR1 is SGHRS and CDR2 is YFSETQ. V lost 2 bases, J lost 0 bases, and 6 bases stayed unmatched. The CDR3 totals 16 residues. The CDR3 here is CASSFGQASSTDTQYF. CDR3 in DNA: TGCGCCAGCAGCTTCGGACAGGCCTCTAGCACAGATACGCAGTATTTT.

This clonotype was observed at least ten times. The chain uses TRBV20-1 and TRBJ1-5; 8 positions match TRBD1. J lost 3 bases, V lost 5 bases, and 6 bases had no gene match. Germline V CDR1 and CDR2: DFQATT, SNEGSKA (reference sequence). The CDR3 extends over 14 amino acids. CDR3 nucleotide sequence: TGCAGTGCTCAGAGACAGGGGAACAATCAGCCCCAGCATTTT. Its translation is CSAQRQGNNQPQHF.

The table lists this clonotype with many counts. V and J are TRBV11-2 and TRBJ2-7, with 7 bases fitting TRBD1. Germline CDR1 SGHAT, CDR2 FQNNGV. The V and J ends lost 6 bases and 0 bases, in that order; junction bases with no gene match: 5. The CDR3 length is 14 residues. As DNA, the CDR3 is TGTGCCAGCAGTTCCGGGACAGCCTCCTACGAGCAGTACTTC. Translated: CASSSGTASYEQYF.